The clone carrying this T cell receptor beta chain was seen only a few times. The antigen is unknown. From RNA transcripts, TCR beta CDR3 regions were amplified. HTBI primers were employed in a first-round RT-PCR of the TCR CDR3. TCRdb used MiXCR to reprocess the multiplex PCR reads, holding one entry per CDR3 protein. The data contain about 500,000 distinct CDR3 sequences, approximately 16% of them seen just once; the ten biggest clones take up 25% to 30%. This entry belongs to a study of T cells in Graves' hyperthyroidism and ophthalmopathy. Findings and limits, study-wide: Blood also showed most of the thyroid clonotypes that were expanded above 0.001. Ophthalmopathy and stable hyperthyroidism were told apart by a 13 V-J model.

The V gene's germline CDR1 is MNHEY and CDR2 SVGEGT. This CDR3 is built from 14 residues. The ends lost 7 bases at V and 5 bases at J; junction bases unmatched: 7. The source material was blood. The sequence was obtained from a woman aged 25 to 39 with Graves' ophthalmopathy. The rearrangement links TRBV6-2 or TRBV6-3 to TRBJ2-1; 8 positions agree with TRBD1. DNA of the CDR3: TGTGCCAGCATCTCGGACAGGGCTAACAATGAGCAGTTCTTC. Protein sequence: CASISDRANNEQFF.